This T cell receptor beta chain was sequenced for a study of T cells after yellow fever vaccination. For the study at large: The authors prepared low-cell-number fractions using SMART-Seq v4 Ultra Low Input. Study findings and constraints: Abundant clonotypes from the bulk population could contaminate FACS-sorted repertoires. Boosting was followed by the reappearance of most primary-vaccination clones (approximately 97% CD4, about 88% CD8).

The CDR3 length is 15 residues. Germline assignment: CDR1 DFQATT and CDR2 SNEGSKA (reference sequence). V was clipped by 3 bases and J by 5 bases; unmatched bases: 12. MiXCR, run by TCRdb on the 5' RACE reads, gives a single entry per CDR3 protein. The sample carries 250,000 to 300,000 distinct CDR3 sequences, roughly 5.2% recorded once. At least ten counts were recorded for this clonotype. Its specificity is not known. The source was CD4+ T cells sorted from PBMCs, collected on the day of the yellow fever booster vaccination. This sequence joins TRBV20-1 and TRBJ2-7; TRBD1 aligns across 8 bases. The clonotype was recovered from a man between 18 and 35 years old who received the YFV17D yellow fever vaccine. The CDR3 sequence is CSARASTGVVDEQYV. For the CDR3, the DNA is TGCAGTGCTAGGGCCTCGACAGGGGTCGTCGACGAGCAGTACGTC.